The sequence of this T cell receptor beta chain was determined in a study of cytomegalovirus exposure and HLA in healthy donors. Study-wide results and limits: The later analysis indicated that the majority of CMV-associated TCR beta chains appeared HLA-restricted. Data from an earlier analysis indicated that most TCR beta V segments were productive either about 90% or about 30% of the time. TCR beta V- and J-gene trimming, according to a later analysis, was linked to a missense DCLRE1C variant. The majority of TCR sequences were rare, yet some public TCRs appeared in many donors.

This clone was detected only a few times. Its antigen is unidentified. The CDR3 runs 13 residues. Deletions cut 6 bases from V and 7 bases from J, with 12 bases between. The germline gives CDR1 MGHDK, CDR2 SYGVNS. PCR was performed using 60 Vbeta and 13 Jbeta primers. TCRdb's table, derived via immunoSEQ multiplex PCR, lists solely in-frame clones and lacks some. The top ten hold approximately 0.39% of the sample, which has almost 200,000 clones, 75% to 85% seen once. Sequencing input: PBMCs. This TCR came from a male donor in good health and CMV-seropositive. This rearrangement joins TRBV25-1 to TRBJ2-2; D is possibly TRBD2 (6 bases). Here the CDR3 reads CASRSGGVGELFF. The DNA of the CDR3 is TGTGCCAGCAGGAGCGGCGGGGTCGGGGAGCTGTTTTTT. The entire variable domain, with the rest obtained from reference TRBV25-1 and TRBJ2-2, is as follows: EADIYQTPRYLVIGTGKKITLECSQTMGHDKMYWYQQDPGMELHLIHYSYGVNSTEKGDLSSESTVSRIRTEHFPLTLESARPSHTSQYLCASRSGGVGELFFGEGSRLTVL.